Each of the 22 T cell receptor beta chains below was sequenced from the same sample in a study of shared clonotypes between healthy human individuals. The method was immunoSEQ multiplex PCR; TCRdb's version includes in-frame clones alone and lacks a portion of them. The sample carries millions of clones, 85% to 95% recorded once. Sequencing was performed on naive CD4+ T cells from PBMCs. Subset noted: CD45RA+ positively selected. Receptor source: a man aged 18 to 30 in good health. Some clones in this sample may be carry-over from other donors' samples.

A word on this clone: Other DNA sequences in the sample encode the same CDR3. The chain recombines TRBV5-1 with TRBJ1-3; the D gene is possibly TRBD1 (6 bases). CDR3 size: 15 residues. Germline lookup yields CDR1 SGHRS and CDR2 YFSETQ. The V and J ends lost 4 bases and 4 bases respectively, with 15 bases between them. CDR3 sequence (DNA): TGCGCCAGCAGCCTCGGGACAAATTCCGGAAACACCATATATTTT. Protein product: CASSLGTNSGNTIYF. The full variable domain, its missing parts supplied by reference TRBV5-1 and TRBJ1-3, is KAGVTQTPRYLIKTRGQQVTLSCSPISGHRSVSWYQQTPGQGLQFLFEYFSETQRNKGNFPGRFSGRQFSNSRSEMNVSTLELGDSALYLCASSLGTNSGNTIYFGEGSWLTVV.

This CDR3 reads CASNPGSSEAFF. In nucleotides, the CDR3 is TGTGCCAGCAACCCAGGGTCTTCTGAAGCTTTCTTT. V is TRBV7-9 and J is TRBJ1-1; tentatively, D is TRBD1 (5 bases). Germline CDR1 is SEHNR and CDR2 is FQNEAQ (reference sequence). The CDR3 totals 12 residues. V lost 7 bases and J lost 6, with 12 bases in between. Drawing the rest from reference TRBV7-9 and TRBJ1-1, the complete variable domain is DTGVSQNPRHKITKRGQNVTFRCDPISEHNRLYWYRQTLGQGPEFLTYFQNEAQLEKSRLLSDRFSAERPKGSFSTLEIQRTEQGDSAMYLCASNPGSSEAFFGQGTRLTVV.

V and J are TRBV7-3 and TRBJ2-2; TRBD2 agrees at 7 bases. Looked up from germline, CDR1 is SGHTA and CDR2 is FQGTGA. J lost 0 bases, V lost 5 bases, and 6 bases had no gene match. This CDR3 is built from 16 residues. As DNA, the CDR3 is TGTGCCAGCAGCGGTACTAGCGTAGCGAACACCGGGGAGCTGTTTTTT. This encodes CASSGTSVANTGELFF.

The chain uses TRBV2 and TRBJ2-1; 10 positions match TRBD2. The CDR3 contains 16 residues. With V trimmed by 5 bases and J by 0 bases, 4 bases remained unmatched. Germline CDR1 is SNHLY and CDR2 is FYNNEI. CDR3 nucleotide sequence: TGTGCCAGCAGTATTCCTAGCGGGAGCTCCTACAATGAGCAGTTCTTC. Its protein is CASSIPSGSSYNEQFF. The entire variable domain, with the rest obtained from reference TRBV2 and TRBJ2-1, is as follows: EPEVTQTPSHQVTQMGQEVILRCVPISNHLYFYWYRQILGQKVEFLVSFYNNEISEKSEIFDDQFSVERPDGSNFTLKIRSTKLEDSAMYFCASSIPSGSSYNEQFFGPGTRLTVL.

This chain connects TRBV7-2 to TRBJ2-7; 9 positions agree with TRBD1. This CDR3 is 15 amino acids long. Germline CDR1 reads SGHTA; CDR2 reads FQGNSA. Trimming took 1 base from V and 5 from J; bases not matched to a gene: 6. CDR3 sequence reads: CASSLGDRATHEQYF. The CDR3 DNA follows: TGTGCCAGCAGCTTAGGGGACAGGGCCACCCACGAGCAGTACTTC.

The rearrangement joins TRBV6-5 to TRBJ1-2; D gene unclear. Trimming left V 8 bases short and J 10 bases short, with 17 bases between. The CDR3 is 12 residues long. Germline V CDR1 and CDR2: MNHEY, SVGAGI. Here the CDR3 DNA reads TGTGCCAGCCGTTCGGGGATCTCGTACTACACCTTC. It translates to CASRSGISYYTF.

The genes are TRBV10-1 and TRBJ2-2; 11 nucleotides match TRBD1. J gave up 3 bases and V 4 bases, and 1 base lay outside the gene matches. The CDR3 length is 15 residues. From germline, CDR1 is WNHNN and CDR2 SYGVQD (reference sequence). CDR3 region: CASSGDRGYTGELFF. The CDR3 coding sequence is TGCGCCAGCAGTGGGGACAGGGGGTACACCGGGGAGCTGTTTTTT.

For this clone: Other DNA sequences of this sample code for an identical CDR3. The chain carries TRBV20-1 and TRBJ1-4, with D hard to call. The germline V gene has CDR1 DFQATT and CDR2 SNEGSKA (reference sequence). This CDR3 comprises 10 residues. Trimming took off 6 bases at V and 5 bases at J, with 4 bases between the two ends. The CDR3 loop reads CSAGNEKLFF. CDR3 bases: TGCAGTGCGGGGAATGAAAAACTGTTTTTT.

Notes on this clone: This CDR3 is also generated by other DNA sequences in the sample. The rearrangement uses TRBV9 and TRBJ2-1; D remains ambiguous. CDR3 length: 11 amino acids. Germline CDR1 SGDLS, CDR2 YYNGEE. Trimming took 2 bases from V and 9 from J, leaving 6 bases between them. The CDR3 DNA is TGTGCCAGCAGCGTTGAAGGTGAGCAGTTCTTC. Translating it yields CASSVEGEQFF.

The gene calls are TRBV4-1 and TRBJ2-3; TRBD1 is a possible D gene (6 bases). The CDR3 is 16 residues long. Deletions cut 2 bases from V and 2 bases from J, with 14 bases between. The germline V gene encodes CDR1 MGHRA and CDR2 YSYEKL. The CDR3 loop is CASSQTARGYTDTQYF. The CDR3 bases are TGCGCCAGCAGCCAAACCGCCAGGGGCTACACAGATACGCAGTATTTT.

The chain is built from TRBV7-3 and TRBJ2-1; 9 bases agree with TRBD1. Looked up from germline, CDR1 is SGHTA and CDR2 is FQGTGA. The CDR3 contains 14 residues. J was trimmed by 9 bases and V by 7 bases; bases with no gene match: 10. CDR3 DNA: TGTGCCAGCAAACAGGGGGCCGGTGTCTCTGAGCAGTTCTTC. It yields the protein CASKQGAGVSEQFF.

This clone was detected only once. This rearrangement joins TRBV20-1 to TRBJ2-1, with a weak D call TRBD1 (5 bases). Between the trimmed V and J ends, which lost 7 bases and 10 bases, there was a span of 14 bases. The CDR3 loop spans 11 amino acids. Germline CDR1 is DFQATT and CDR2 is SNEGSKA (reference sequence). CDR3 loop: CSGRDSLEQFF. CDR3 bases: TGCAGTGGCAGAGACAGTTTGGAGCAGTTCTTC.

The chain joins TRBV7-9 to TRBJ2-5; 9 bases line up with TRBD1. This CDR3 has 14 amino acids. Trimming took 3 bases from V and 4 from J; bases not matched to a gene: 3. CDR1 and CDR2 from the germline V gene are SEHNR and FQNEAQ (reference sequence). The CDR3 is CASSLRTGAETQYF. The CDR3 DNA is TGTGCCAGCAGCTTGAGGACAGGGGCAGAGACCCAGTACTTC.

Details on this clone: Other nucleotide sequences from this sample produce the same CDR3. The J gene is TRBJ1-1, the V gene TRBV5-1; D gene uncertain. The length of the CDR3 is 13 residues. V dropped 4 bases and J dropped 3 bases, with 10 bases sitting between them. Per the germline V gene, CDR1 is SGHRS and CDR2 is YFSETQ. DNA for the CDR3: TGCGCCAGCAGCGGGAGGGTCGACACTGAAGCTTTCTTT. Its protein product is CASSGRVDTEAFF.

The gene calls are TRBV7-9 and TRBJ2-2, with D uncertain. CDR1 is SEHNR, CDR2 FQNEAQ, per germline (reference sequence). V was cut by 4 bases and J by 1 base, with 7 bases left in between. The CDR3 runs to 14 residues. The CDR3 sequence: CASSSIGNTGELFF. The CDR3 coding sequence is TGTGCCAGCAGCTCAATAGGGAACACCGGGGAGCTGTTTTTT. Filled out from reference TRBV7-9 and TRBJ2-2, the complete variable domain reads DTGVSQNPRHKITKRGQNVTFRCDPISEHNRLYWYRQTLGQGPEFLTYFQNEAQLEKSRLLSDRFSAERPKGSFSTLEIQRTEQGDSAMYLCASSSIGNTGELFFGEGSRLTVL.

The chain has TRBV7-9 and TRBJ1-1; perhaps TRBD1 as D (6 bases). V was clipped by 3 bases and J by 5 bases, with 16 bases between them. In germline, CDR1 is SEHNR, CDR2 FQNEAQ (reference sequence). There are 15 residues in the CDR3. CDR3 bases: TGTGCCAGCAGCTTTTTTCCGGGGGCGACGACTGAAGCTTTCTTT. Its protein product is CASSFFPGATTEAFF.

V is TRBV28 and J is TRBJ1-2; D ambiguous. The germline gives CDR1 MDHEN, CDR2 SYDVKM. The CDR3 extends over 15 amino acids. Trimming cost V 6 bases and J 5 bases, with 19 bases left between them. CDR3: CASRTYQVGRYGYTF. DNA for the CDR3: TGTGCCAGCAGGACCTACCAGGTGGGTAGGTATGGCTACACCTTC.

This clone was seen more than once but under ten times. The V call is TRBV4-2, the J call TRBJ1-1; D possibly corresponds to TRBD1 (6 bases). V gave up 4 bases and J gave up 2 bases, with 14 bases separating them. Germline-derived CDR1 and CDR2 are LGHNA and YNFKEQ. The CDR3 length is 15 residues. The chain's CDR3 is CASSLQGRSNTEAFF. Written as DNA, the CDR3 is TGTGCCAGCAGCCTACAGGGCAGGAGCAACACTGAAGCTTTCTTT.

On this clone: The identical CDR3 is also encoded by other nucleotide sequences in the sample. V usage is TRBV6-5 and J usage is TRBJ2-7; no definite D call. With 6 bases removed from V and 2 bases from J, the gap between germline ends came to 8 bases. The CDR3 totals 12 residues. Germline CDR1 and CDR2: MNHEY and SVGAGI. CDR3 DNA sequence: TGTGCCAGCAGCCCCAGGCCCTACGAGCAGTACTTC. This encodes CASSPRPYEQYF.

This clone was observed a single time. The rearrangement links TRBV28 to TRBJ2-1, with 7 positions matching TRBD1. Germline CDR1 reads MDHEN; CDR2 reads SYDVKM. The CDR3 covers 10 residues. J lost 9 bases, V lost 9 bases, and 2 bases had no gene match. DNA for the CDR3: TGTGCCAGTTACAGGGGTGAGCAGTTCTTC. Encoded protein: CASYRGEQFF.

V and J are TRBV6-5 and TRBJ1-1; D remains unclear. The germline V and J ends were trimmed by 4 bases and 11 bases, with 20 bases remaining between them. The CDR3 is made up of 14 amino acids. The germline CDR1 and CDR2 sequences are MNHEY and SVGAGI. The CDR3 DNA is TGTGCCAGCAGTTCTCTGCCCCTTTTCCCCGTGGCTTTCTTT. Translation gives CASSSLPLFPVAFF.

The chain joins TRBV15 to TRBJ2-2; 9 bases fit TRBD2. Germline loops: CDR1 LNHNV, CDR2 YYDKDF (reference sequence). CDR3 length: 17 amino acids. V lost 0 bases and J lost 5; bases outside the gene matches: 7. The chain's CDR3 is CATSRDLAGVETGELFF. CDR3 nucleotides: TGTGCCACCAGCAGAGACTTAGCGGGAGTAGAGACCGGGGAGCTGTTTTTT.